These 12 T cell receptor beta chains share one sample of origin, sequenced in a study of T cells in women clearing cervical HPV infection. Data came from immunoSEQ multiplex PCR; TCRdb stores just in-frame clones and leaves some out. This table holds roughly 20,000 clones. The sequenced sample was blood buffy coat. All receptors derive from a woman between 18 and 75 years old with a cervical HPV16 infection that either progressed to CIN3+ or cleared (not recorded which).

In the case of this clone: The sequenced fragment ends 3 residues before the CDR3 boundary, so the rest is inferred from the germline J gene. The genes are TRBV28 and TRBJ2-2, with 8 nucleotides matching TRBD2. Trimming at V came to 7 bases and at J to 4 bases, leaving 11 bases not matched to a gene. Germline lookup yields CDR1 MDHEN and CDR2 SYDVKM. The CDR3 runs to 16 residues. The CDR3 sequence: CASMAPGGAGTGELFF. The covered CDR3 bases are TGTGCCAGCATGGCCCCCGGGGGGGCCGGCACCGGGGAG.

On this clone: The read terminates 3 residues ahead of where the CDR3 ends, so the germline J gene completes it. V usage is TRBV24-1 and J usage is TRBJ2-7; TRBD1 matches 8 bases. This CDR3 region has 16 residues. CDR1 and CDR2 from the germline V gene are KGHDR and SFDVKD. V dropped 0 bases and J dropped 4; count of bases not matched to a gene: 7. CDR3 protein: CATSDLGSQGVYEQYF. Incomplete CDR3 DNA: TGTGCCACCAGTGATTTGGGCTCACAGGGGGTTTACGAG.

A note on this clone: The missing CDR3 end, 3 residues past where the read stops, is filled in from the germline J gene. The chain recombines TRBV5-1 with TRBJ2-1; the D call may be TRBD1 or TRBD2 (7 bases each). Germline V gene sequence: CDR1 SGHRS, CDR2 YFSETQ. Trimming stripped 1 base from V and 3 bases from J, with 14 bases between. This CDR3 spans 16 amino acids. CDR3 DNA, as far as it was read: TGCGCCAGCAGCTTGCAAGGGGGCGGGAGCTACAATGAG. It yields the protein CASSLQGGGSYNE. The CDR3 as a whole reads CASSLQGGGSYNEQFF.

In the case of this clone: Compared with germline, one end of the junction differs, possibly owing to a read error. Coverage ceases 3 residues before the CDR3 finishes, and the germline J gene fills in the end. The chain recombines TRBV4-2 with TRBJ2-5, with 9 positions matching TRBD2. The CDR3 loop spans 16 amino acids. The germline V gene encodes CDR1 LGHNA and CDR2 YNFKEQ. CDR3 region: CASSQVWRGGVETQYF. The sequenced part of the CDR3 DNA is TGCGCCAGCAGCCAAGTGTGGCGGGGGGGCGTGGAGACC.

Notes on this clone: The CDR3 is cut off 3 residues early in the read; its end comes from the germline J gene. The rearrangement links TRBV5-4 to TRBJ2-7, with D possibly matching TRBD1 (6 bases). There are 15 residues in the CDR3. CDR1 and CDR2 from the germline V gene are SGHNT and YYREEE (reference sequence). V dropped 2 bases and J dropped 4 bases, with 16 bases sitting between them. CDR3 bases read: TGTGCCAGCAGCTTTTCAGGGGCCGGTGGGTACGAG. It codes for CASSFSGAGGYE. The entire CDR3 is CASSFSGAGGYEQYF. Full variable domain (remainder filled in from reference TRBV5-4 and TRBJ2-7): ETGVTQSPTHLIKTRGQQVTLRCSSQSGHNTVSWYQQALGQGPQFIFQYYREEENGRGNFPPRFSGLQFPNYSSELNVNALELDDSALYLCASSFSGAGGYEQYFGPGTRLTVT.

In the case of this clone: The read terminates 3 residues ahead of where the CDR3 ends, so the germline J gene completes it. The V call is TRBV10-3, the J call TRBJ2-5; 9 bases agree with TRBD2. Germline V gives CDR1 ENHRY, CDR2 SYGVKD. The length of the CDR3 is 16 residues. The ends lost 2 bases at V and 5 bases at J; junction bases unmatched: 9. CDR3 loop: CAISERSGGRTETQYF. CDR3 bases read: TGTGCCATCAGTGAGAGAAGCGGGGGGCGGACGGAGACC.

Of note for this clone: The read ends 3 residues early relative to the CDR3; the germline J gene fills the gap. The chain combines TRBV11-2 with TRBJ2-7; D is ambiguous. The CDR3 contains 14 residues. Trimming left V 1 base short and J 3 bases short, with 10 bases between. The V gene's germline CDR1 is SGHAT and CDR2 FQNNGV. The CDR3 DNA, read in part, is TGTGCCAGCAGCTTAGTGGGCAAAAGCTACGAG. Protein sequence: CASSLVGKSYE. The whole CDR3 is CASSLVGKSYEQYF.

For this clone: The CDR3 end lies 3 residues beyond the end of the read and is filled in from the germline J gene. This chain connects TRBV7-3 to TRBJ2-1; possible D gene TRBD2, 5 bases. This CDR3 has 14 residues. Germline V gives CDR1 SGHTA, CDR2 FQGTGA. The V gene lost 1 base and the J gene lost 8 bases, with 12 bases spanning the gap. The sequenced CDR3 bases are TGTGCCAGCAGCTTAAGTTTGCTAGCCGATGAG. It encodes CASSLSLLADE. The full CDR3 reads CASSLSLLADEQFF. Variable domain in full (rest from reference TRBV7-3 and TRBJ2-1): GAGVSQTPSNKVTEKGKYVELRCDPISGHTALYWYRQSLGQGPEFLIYFQGTGAADDSGLPNDRFFAVRPEGSVSTLKIQRTERGDSAVYLCASSLSLLADEQFFGPGTRLTVL.

A remark on this clone: The CDR3 end lies 3 residues beyond the end of the read and is filled in from the germline J gene. The rearrangement uses TRBV30 and TRBJ2-1; TRBD1 matches at 9 bases. With V trimmed by 0 bases and J by 3 bases, 3 bases remained unmatched. Per germline, CDR1 GTSNPN and CDR2 SVGIG (reference sequence). The CDR3 runs to 15 residues. The sequenced part of the CDR3 DNA is TGTGCCTGGAGTGTAGGGGACAGGGTCTACAATGAG. Protein product: CAWSVGDRVYNE. The whole CDR3 protein is CAWSVGDRVYNEQFF. Variable domain in full (rest from reference TRBV30 and TRBJ2-1): SQTIHQWPATLVQPVGSPLSLECTVEGTSNPNLYWYRQAAGRGLQLLFYSVGIGQISSEVPQNLSASRPQDRQFILSSKKLLLSDSGFYLCAWSVGDRVYNEQFFGPGTRLTVL.

The CDR3 bases that were read are TGTGCCAGCACCGGGACTAGAGAGACC. This translates into CASTGTRET. The whole CDR3 sequence reads CASTGTRETQYF. The chain employs TRBV7-2 and TRBJ2-5; TRBD2 matches at 8 bases. Read coverage stops 3 residues before the CDR3 terminus; the germline J gene supplies the remainder. The V gene end was trimmed by 7 bases and the J gene end by 4 bases; junction bases not matched to a gene: 2. The CDR3 has 12 amino acids. Per germline, CDR1 SGHTA and CDR2 FQGNSA.

As to this clone: The read ends 3 residues early relative to the CDR3; the germline J gene fills the gap. The V gene is TRBV11-2, the J gene TRBJ1-1, with 10 nucleotides matching TRBD1. Germline V CDR1 and CDR2: SGHAT, FQNNGV. This CDR3 comprises 14 residues. V trimming: 3 bases; J trimming: 7 bases; junction bases outside the gene matches: 5. The CDR3: CASSFRDRGSEAFF. Partial CDR3 DNA: TGTGCCAGCAGCTTCCGGGACAGGGGAAGTGAA.

Concerning this clone: The read falls 3 residues short of the CDR3 end, and the missing part is taken from the germline J gene. The chain links TRBV20-1 to TRBJ2-3; 9 nucleotides agree with TRBD1. This CDR3 comprises 14 residues. Germline V gene lookup returns CDR1 DFQATT and CDR2 SNEGSKA (reference sequence). The sequenced part of the CDR3 DNA is TGCAGTGCTAGAGGGGACAGGGTCTATCAGCCG. It is translated as CSARGDRVYQP. The full CDR3 reads CSARGDRVYQPQYF.